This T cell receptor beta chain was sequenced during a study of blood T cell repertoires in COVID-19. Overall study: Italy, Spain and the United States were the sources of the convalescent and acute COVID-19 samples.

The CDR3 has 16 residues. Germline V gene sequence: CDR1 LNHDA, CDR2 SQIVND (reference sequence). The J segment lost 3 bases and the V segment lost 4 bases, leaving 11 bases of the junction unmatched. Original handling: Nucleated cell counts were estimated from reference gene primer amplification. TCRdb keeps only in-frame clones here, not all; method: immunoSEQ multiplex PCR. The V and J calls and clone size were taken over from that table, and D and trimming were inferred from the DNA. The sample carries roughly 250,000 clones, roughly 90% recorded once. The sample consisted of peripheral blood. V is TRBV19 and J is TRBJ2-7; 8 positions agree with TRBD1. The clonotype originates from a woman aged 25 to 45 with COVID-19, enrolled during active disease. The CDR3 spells CASSKAPGGKRYEQYF. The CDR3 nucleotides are TGTGCCAGTAGTAAGGCCCCAGGGGGCAAGCGCTACGAGCAGTACTTC.